These 2 T cell receptor beta chains were sequenced from one sample in a study of shared clonotypes between healthy human individuals. Naive CD8 populations comprised CD45RO-negative cells positively selected for CCR7, excluding terminally differentiated effector memory CD45RA+ cells. Libraries were prepared by immunoSEQ multiplex PCR; TCRdb keeps only in-frame clonotypes and omits some of them. The table shows just over 2,000,000 clones, with just under 95% occurring only once. Sequencing was performed on naive CD8+ T cells sorted from blood. All receptors come from a man younger than 30 in good health.

The J gene is TRBJ1-2, the V gene TRBV7-9; tentative D call: TRBD1 (6 bases). V lost 1 base, J lost 3 bases, and 12 bases lay in between. The CDR3 spans 15 residues. Germline V CDR1 and CDR2: SEHNR, FQNEAQ (reference sequence). The CDR3 here is CASSLVEDSYYGYTF. The CDR3 nucleotides read TGTGCCAGCAGCTTAGTTGAGGACAGTTACTATGGCTACACCTTC.

This clone was picked up one time. This chain joins TRBV5-1 and TRBJ2-7; D gene unclear. V lost 2 bases and J lost 1, with 7 bases in between. The germline V gene encodes CDR1 SGHRS and CDR2 YFSETQ. The CDR3 length is 13 residues. As DNA, the CDR3 is TGCGCCAGCAGCTTCACGCCTTCCTACGAGCAGTACTTC. Translation: CASSFTPSYEQYF. Together with reference TRBV5-1 and TRBJ2-7, the CDR3 gives the full variable domain: KAGVTQTPRYLIKTRGQQVTLSCSPISGHRSVSWYQQTPGQGLQFLFEYFSETQRNKGNFPGRFSGRQFSNSRSEMNVSTLELGDSALYLCASSFTPSYEQYFGPGTRLTVT.